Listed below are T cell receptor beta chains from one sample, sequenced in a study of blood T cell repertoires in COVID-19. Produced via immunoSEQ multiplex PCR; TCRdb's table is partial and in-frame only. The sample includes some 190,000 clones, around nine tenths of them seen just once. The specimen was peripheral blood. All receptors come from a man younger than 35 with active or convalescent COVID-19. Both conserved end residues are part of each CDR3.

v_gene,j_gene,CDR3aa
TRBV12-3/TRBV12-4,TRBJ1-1,CASSRDRGQAFF
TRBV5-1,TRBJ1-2,CASSLDGGGYGYTF
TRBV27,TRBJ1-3,CASSSKSTGNTIYF
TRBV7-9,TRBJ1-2,CASSRTGLAYGYTF
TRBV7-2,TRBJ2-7,CASSLRGGTGTYEQYF
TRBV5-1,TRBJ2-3,CASSGTSTDTQYF
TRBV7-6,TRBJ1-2,CASSPPADYGYTF
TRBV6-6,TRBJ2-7,CASASVAGGAEQYF
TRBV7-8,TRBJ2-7,CASRQGYEQYF
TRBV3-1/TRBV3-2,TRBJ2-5,CASSQGRGMVQETQYF
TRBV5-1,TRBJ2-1,CASSLPGLAGGPRNEQFF
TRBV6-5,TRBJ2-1,CASRWQGLHNEQFF
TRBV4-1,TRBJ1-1,CASSQVGRGLNTEAFF
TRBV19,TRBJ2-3,CASSMEGQGAYTDTQYF
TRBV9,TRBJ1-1,CASSEQGFNTEAFF
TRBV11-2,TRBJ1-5,CASSRTGTGDQPQHF
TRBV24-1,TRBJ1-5,CATGTGNQPQHF
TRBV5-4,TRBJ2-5,CASRLGLAGGEETQYF
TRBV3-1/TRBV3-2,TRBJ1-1,CASSYRSREAFF
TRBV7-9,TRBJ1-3,CASTISGASGNTIYF
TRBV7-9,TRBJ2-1,CASSLVTAASLDPEQFF
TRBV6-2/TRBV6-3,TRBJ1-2,CASSYRLASGSGYTF
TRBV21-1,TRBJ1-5,CASSKGPGRWSNQPQHF
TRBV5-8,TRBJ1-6,CASSLVGEGVRSPLHF
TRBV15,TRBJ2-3,CATSRSPVGTDTQYF
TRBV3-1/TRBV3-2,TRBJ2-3,CASSQGGGRTRLDTQYF
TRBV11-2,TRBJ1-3,CASSGTGADTIYF
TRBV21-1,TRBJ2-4,CASTGAKNIQYF
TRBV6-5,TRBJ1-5,CASRRTGSHQPQHF
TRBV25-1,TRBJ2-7,CASSGYSGSIRGEQYF
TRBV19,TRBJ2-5,CASSPLIAGSQETQYF
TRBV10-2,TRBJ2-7,CASSDGGQGGHEQYF
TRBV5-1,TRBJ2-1,CASSSAGGPFNEQFF
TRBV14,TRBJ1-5,CASSQDENQPQHF
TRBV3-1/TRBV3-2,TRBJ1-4,CASSQGSTGTGAEKLFF
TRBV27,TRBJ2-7,CASSRGSSYEQYF
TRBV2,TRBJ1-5,CASSVNREYQPQHF
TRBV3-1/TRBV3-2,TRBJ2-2,CASSKKRTSGLRELFF
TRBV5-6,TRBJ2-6,CASSWYYSGANVLTF
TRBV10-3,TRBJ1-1,CAISESHSTTEAFF
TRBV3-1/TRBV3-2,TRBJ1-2,CASSQLDRGTNYGYTF
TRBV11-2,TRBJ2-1,CASRSPGLAFHEQFF
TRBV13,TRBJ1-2,CASSLTGMHYGYTF
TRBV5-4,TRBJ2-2,CASSADRAIRRGELFF
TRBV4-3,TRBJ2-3,CASSQLGTDTQYF
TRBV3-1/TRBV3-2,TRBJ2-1,CASSQGRGNNEQFF
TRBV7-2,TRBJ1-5,CASSLHSNQPQHF
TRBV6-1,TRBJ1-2,CASSELTTGFAGYTF
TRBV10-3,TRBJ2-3,CAIRLSEGIDTQYF
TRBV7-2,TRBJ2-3,CASSSSGSFDTQYF
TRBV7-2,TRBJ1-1,CASSFRDRESEAFF
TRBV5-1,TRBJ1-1,CASSLDGYTEAFF
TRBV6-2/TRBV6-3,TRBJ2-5,CASSYGLAGVGETQYF
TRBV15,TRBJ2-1,CATSRRKLAGNYNEQFF
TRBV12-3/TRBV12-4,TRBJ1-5,CASRTGTAQPQHF
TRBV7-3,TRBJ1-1,CASSYQGQAEAFF
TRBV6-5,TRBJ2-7,CASSLTRIYEQYF
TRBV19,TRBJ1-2,CASSTYRDTYGYTF
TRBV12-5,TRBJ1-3,CASGGYSGNTIYF
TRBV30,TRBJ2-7,CAWRVTSGGFSYEQYF